The 8 T cell receptor beta chains in this list originate from one sample, sequenced in a study of cytomegalovirus exposure and HLA in healthy donors. The PCR used 60 Vbeta and 13 Jbeta primers. TCRdb keeps only in-frame clones here, not all; method: immunoSEQ multiplex PCR. The table lists some 130,000 clones, 65% to 80% of them singletons. Sequencing used PBMCs. These receptors were obtained from a man aged 40-50 years in good health and CMV-seropositive.

J is TRBJ2-2 and V is TRBV5-6, with D perhaps TRBD1 (5 bases). The CDR3 extends over 16 amino acids. Trimming removed 0 bases from V and 1 base from J, with 10 bases in between. Germline CDR1 SGHDT, CDR2 YYEEEE. CDR3 residues: CASSLGTGVNTGELFF. The CDR3 DNA reads as TGTGCCAGCAGCTTGGGAACAGGAGTGAACACCGGGGAGCTGTTTTTT.

This chain uses TRBV2 with TRBJ2-5; maybe TRBD1 (5 bases). The CDR3 length is 12 residues. Germline CDR1 and CDR2: SNHLY and FYNNEI. V lost 3 bases, J lost 5 bases, and 7 bases lay in between. CDR3 residues: CASSDRAETQYF. CDR3 sequence (DNA): TGTGCCAGCAGTGACAGGGCTGAGACCCAGTACTTC.

V and J are TRBV18 and TRBJ2-7; 8 bases fit TRBD2. The germline CDR1 and CDR2 sequences are KGHSH and LQKENI. The CDR3 sequence is 19 residues long. V shed 1 base and J 1 base; nucleotides not matched to a gene: 15. DNA for the CDR3: TGTGCCAGCTCACCACGGGGAGCGGGAGATGGGAAAGGGTCCTACGAGCAGTACTTC. Amino acids: CASSPRGAGDGKGSYEQYF.

The chain employs TRBV19 and TRBJ2-1, with 12 nucleotides matching TRBD2. Trimming took 3 bases from V and 4 from J; bases not matched to a gene: 1. The CDR3 loop spans 15 amino acids. Germline CDR1 reads LNHDA; CDR2 reads SQIVND (reference sequence). The CDR3 spells CASSIGTSGYNEQFF. CDR3 DNA: TGTGCCAGTAGTATTGGGACTAGCGGGTACAATGAGCAGTTCTTC.

The chain links TRBV6-6 to TRBJ1-1, with TRBD1 as a possible D gene (5 bases). The germline V gene has CDR1 MNHNY and CDR2 SVGAGI (reference sequence). This CDR3 region has 14 residues. V gave up 2 bases and J gave up 4 bases, with 11 bases separating them. CDR3 region: CASSYGRALTEAFF. CDR3 DNA: TGTGCCAGCAGTTACGGCAGGGCCCTCACTGAAGCTTTCTTT.

In its sample, this clone was seen once. This rearrangement joins TRBV7-6 to TRBJ2-1; 9 nucleotides match TRBD1. Trimming removed 5 bases from V and 1 base from J; junction bases left unmatched: 6. The CDR3 sequence is 16 residues long. Germline assignment: CDR1 SGHVS and CDR2 FNYEAQ. CDR3 residues: CASSPDRGLSYNEQFF. As DNA, the CDR3 is TGTGCCAGCAGCCCGGACAGGGGACTGTCCTACAATGAGCAGTTCTTC.

This chain joins TRBV28 and TRBJ1-4; 8 bases match TRBD1. The germline V gene has CDR1 MDHEN and CDR2 SYDVKM. V was clipped by 6 bases and J by 6 bases; unmatched bases: 12. CDR3 size: 16 residues. The CDR3 region is CASSSRGRGLYEKLFF. CDR3 nucleotide sequence: TGTGCCAGCAGCTCCCGGGGCAGGGGGCTTTATGAAAAACTGTTTTTT.

This clone was detected a few times. CDR3 in DNA: TGTGCCAGCAGCTTTGGGCGACAGGCTGACACTGAAGCTTTCTTT. Its translation is CASSFGRQADTEAFF. The genes are TRBV7-9 and TRBJ1-1; TRBD1 is a possible D gene (6 bases). The CDR3 runs 15 residues. V was shortened by 3 bases and J by 3 bases, with 14 bases between the two germline ends. Per germline, CDR1 SEHNR and CDR2 FQNEAQ (reference sequence).